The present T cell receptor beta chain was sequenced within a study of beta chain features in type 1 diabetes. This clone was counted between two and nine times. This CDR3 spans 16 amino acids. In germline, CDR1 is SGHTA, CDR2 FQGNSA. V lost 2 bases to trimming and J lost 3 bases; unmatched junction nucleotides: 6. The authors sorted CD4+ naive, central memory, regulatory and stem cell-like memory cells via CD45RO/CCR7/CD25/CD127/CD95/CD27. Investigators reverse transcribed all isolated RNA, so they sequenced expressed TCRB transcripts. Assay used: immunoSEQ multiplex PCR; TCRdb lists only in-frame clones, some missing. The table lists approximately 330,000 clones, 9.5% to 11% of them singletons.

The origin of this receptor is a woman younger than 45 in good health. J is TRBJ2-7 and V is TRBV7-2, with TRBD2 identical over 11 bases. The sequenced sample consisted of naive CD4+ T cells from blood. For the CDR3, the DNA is TGTGCCAGCAGCTTATCCAGACTAGCGGGAAGCTACGAGCAGTACTTC. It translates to CASSLSRLAGSYEQYF.